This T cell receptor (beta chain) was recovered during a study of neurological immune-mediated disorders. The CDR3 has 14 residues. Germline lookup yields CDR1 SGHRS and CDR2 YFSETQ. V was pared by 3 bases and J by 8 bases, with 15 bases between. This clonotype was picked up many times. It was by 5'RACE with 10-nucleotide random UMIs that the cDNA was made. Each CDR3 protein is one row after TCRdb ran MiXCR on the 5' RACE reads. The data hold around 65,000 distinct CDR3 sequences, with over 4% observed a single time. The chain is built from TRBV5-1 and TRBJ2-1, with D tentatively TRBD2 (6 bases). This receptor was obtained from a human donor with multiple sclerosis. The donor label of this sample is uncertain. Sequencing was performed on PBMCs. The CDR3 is CASSSLGGRDEQFF. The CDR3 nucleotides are TGCGCCAGCAGCTCGCTGGGGGGACGCGATGAGCAGTTCTTC.